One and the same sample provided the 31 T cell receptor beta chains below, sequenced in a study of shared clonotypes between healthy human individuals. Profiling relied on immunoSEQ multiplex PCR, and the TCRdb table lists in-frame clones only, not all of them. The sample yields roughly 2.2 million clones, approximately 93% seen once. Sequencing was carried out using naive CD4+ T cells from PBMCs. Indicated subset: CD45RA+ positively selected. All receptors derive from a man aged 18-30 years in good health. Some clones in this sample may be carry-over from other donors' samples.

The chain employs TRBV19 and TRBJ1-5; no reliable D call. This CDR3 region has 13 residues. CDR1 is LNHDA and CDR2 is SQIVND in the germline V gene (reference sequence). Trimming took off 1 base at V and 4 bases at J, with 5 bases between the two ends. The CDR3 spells CASSIVENQPQHF. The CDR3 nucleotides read TGTGCCAGTAGTATAGTAGAAAATCAGCCCCAGCATTTT.

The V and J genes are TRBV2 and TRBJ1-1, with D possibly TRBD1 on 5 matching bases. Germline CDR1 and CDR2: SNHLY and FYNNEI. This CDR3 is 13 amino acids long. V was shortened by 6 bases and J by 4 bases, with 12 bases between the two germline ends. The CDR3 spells CASRPQRGTEAFF. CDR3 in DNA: TGTGCCAGCAGGCCCCAGAGGGGCACTGAAGCTTTCTTT.

The CDR3 loop reads CASSVGGTGVGEKLFF. The CDR3 nucleotides read TGTGCCAGCAGCGTAGGCGGAACCGGAGTGGGTGAAAAACTGTTTTTT. The rearrangement uses TRBV9 and TRBJ1-4, with no clear D. The germline V gene encodes CDR1 SGDLS and CDR2 YYNGEE. This CDR3 has 16 residues. Trimming took off 0 bases at V and 7 bases at J, with 16 bases between the two ends.

The CDR3 nucleotides read TGTGCCTGGAGTGGGGTAGCGGGAGTTAATGGGCAGTATTTT. Translating gives CAWSGVAGVNGQYF. The chain links TRBV30 to TRBJ2-3; 9 bases fit TRBD2. The CDR3 is 14 amino acids. V lost 1 base, J lost 11 bases, and 10 bases stayed unmatched. Germline V CDR1 and CDR2: GTSNPN, SVGIG (reference sequence).

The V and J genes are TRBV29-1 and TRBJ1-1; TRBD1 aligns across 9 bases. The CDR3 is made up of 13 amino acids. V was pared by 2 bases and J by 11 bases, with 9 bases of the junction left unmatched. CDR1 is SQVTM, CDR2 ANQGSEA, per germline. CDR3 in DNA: TGCAGCGTTGAAAGCGGGACAGGGAGGAGGGCTTTCTTT. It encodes CSVESGTGRRAFF.

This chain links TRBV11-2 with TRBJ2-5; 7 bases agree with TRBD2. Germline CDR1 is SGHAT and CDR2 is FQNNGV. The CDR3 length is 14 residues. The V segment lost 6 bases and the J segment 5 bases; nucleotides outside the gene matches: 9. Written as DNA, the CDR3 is TGTGCCAGCAGGGACTGGCGGGAGCGGGAGACCCAGTACTTC. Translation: CASRDWRERETQYF.

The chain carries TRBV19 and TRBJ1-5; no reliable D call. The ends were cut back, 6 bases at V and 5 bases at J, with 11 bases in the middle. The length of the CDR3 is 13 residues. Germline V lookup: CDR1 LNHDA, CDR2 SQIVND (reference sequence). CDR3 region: CASRVRRDQPQHF. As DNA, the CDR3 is TGTGCCAGTAGAGTAAGGCGAGATCAGCCCCAGCATTTT.

CDR3 sequence (DNA): TGCAGTGCAGTAGGGGGCAACACCATATATTTT. Translated, it gives CSAVGGNTIYF. The genes are TRBV20-1 and TRBJ1-3, with 7 bases fitting TRBD1. The CDR3 totals 11 residues. The ends lost 6 bases at V and 7 bases at J; junction bases unmatched: 3. CDR1 is DFQATT and CDR2 is SNEGSKA in the germline V gene (reference sequence).

In DNA, the CDR3 is TGCAGCGTTGGTGCCAGTAGCAATCAGCCCCAGCATTTT. Translating gives CSVGASSNQPQHF. The chain employs TRBV29-1 and TRBJ1-5; no clear D gene. Germline V CDR1 and CDR2: SQVTM, ANQGSEA. The CDR3 totals 13 residues. V lost 4 bases to trimming and J lost 0 bases, with 7 bases between them.

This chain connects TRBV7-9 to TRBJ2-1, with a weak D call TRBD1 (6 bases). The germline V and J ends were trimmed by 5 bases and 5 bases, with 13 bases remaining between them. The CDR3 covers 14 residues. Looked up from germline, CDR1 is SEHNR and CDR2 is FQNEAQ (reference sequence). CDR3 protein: CASSPWTANNEQFF. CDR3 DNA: TGTGCCAGCAGCCCATGGACAGCGAACAATGAGCAGTTCTTC.

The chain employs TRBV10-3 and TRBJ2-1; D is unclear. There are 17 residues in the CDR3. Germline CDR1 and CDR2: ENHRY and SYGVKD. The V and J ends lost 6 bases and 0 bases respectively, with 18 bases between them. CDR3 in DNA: TGTGCCATCAGCGATTACCAGAAGGCCAGCTCCTACAATGAGCAGTTCTTC. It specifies CAISDYQKASSYNEQFF.

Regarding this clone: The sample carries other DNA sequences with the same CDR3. The CDR3 region has the DNA TGTGCCAGCAGCGTAGATCCAGGGGGCTCCTACGAGCAGTACTTC. This sequence encodes CASSVDPGGSYEQYF. This rearrangement joins TRBV9 to TRBJ2-7, with 7 bases aligning to TRBD1. The germline V gene has CDR1 SGDLS and CDR2 YYNGEE. The CDR3 length is 15 residues. After removal of 0 bases from V and 0 bases from J, the junction contained 3 bases not matched to a gene.

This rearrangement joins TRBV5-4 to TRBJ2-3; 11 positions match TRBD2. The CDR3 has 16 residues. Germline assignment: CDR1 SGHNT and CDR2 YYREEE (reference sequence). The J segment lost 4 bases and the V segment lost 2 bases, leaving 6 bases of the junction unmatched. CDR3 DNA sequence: TGTGCCAGCAGCTTTGCTAGCGGGAGGAGGCCAGATACGCAGTATTTT. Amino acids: CASSFASGRRPDTQYF.

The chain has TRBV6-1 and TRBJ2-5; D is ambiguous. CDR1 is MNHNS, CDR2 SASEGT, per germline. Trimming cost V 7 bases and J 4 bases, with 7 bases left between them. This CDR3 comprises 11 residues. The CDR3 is CASTSGETQYF. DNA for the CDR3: TGTGCCAGCACGTCTGGAGAGACCCAGTACTTC.

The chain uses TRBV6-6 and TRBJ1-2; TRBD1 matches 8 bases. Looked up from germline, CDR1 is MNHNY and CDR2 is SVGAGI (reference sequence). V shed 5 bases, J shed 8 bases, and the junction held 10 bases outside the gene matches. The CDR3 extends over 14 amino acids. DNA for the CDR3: TGTGCCAGCAGTCACAGACAGGGGAGGAACGGCTACACCTTC. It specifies CASSHRQGRNGYTF.

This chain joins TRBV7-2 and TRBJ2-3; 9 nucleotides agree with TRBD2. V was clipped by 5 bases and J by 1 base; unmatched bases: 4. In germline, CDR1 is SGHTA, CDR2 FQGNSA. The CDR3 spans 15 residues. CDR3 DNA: TGTGCCAGCAGCCGGACTAGCGCCCGCACAGATACGCAGTATTTT. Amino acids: CASSRTSARTDTQYF. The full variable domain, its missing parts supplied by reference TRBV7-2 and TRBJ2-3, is GAGVSQSPSNKVTEKGKDVELRCDPISGHTALYWYRQSLGQGLEFLIYFQGNSAPDKSGLPSDRFSAERTGGSVSTLTIQRTQQEDSAVYLCASSRTSARTDTQYFGPGTRLTVL.

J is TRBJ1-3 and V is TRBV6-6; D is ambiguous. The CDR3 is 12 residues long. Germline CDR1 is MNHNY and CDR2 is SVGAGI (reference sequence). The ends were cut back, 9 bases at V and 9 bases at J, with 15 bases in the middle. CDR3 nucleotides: TGTGCCAGTATGGCCAGCTCGAGCACCATATATTTT. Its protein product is CASMASSSTIYF.

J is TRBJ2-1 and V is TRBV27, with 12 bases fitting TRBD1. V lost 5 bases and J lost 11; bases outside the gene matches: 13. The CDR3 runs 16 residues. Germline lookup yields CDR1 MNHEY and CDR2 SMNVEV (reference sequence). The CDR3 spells CASSPLGTGGWGQQFF. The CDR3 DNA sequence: TGTGCCAGCAGTCCCCTCGGGACAGGGGGCTGGGGGCAGCAGTTCTTC.

In DNA form, the CDR3 reads TGTGCCAGCAGCTTTGGCAGGGGATTTGGCGATGAGCAGTTCTTC. This encodes CASSFGRGFGDEQFF. This chain links TRBV7-3 with TRBJ2-1; tentative D call: TRBD1 (6 bases). Deletions cut 3 bases from V and 8 bases from J, with 17 bases between. Germline values: CDR1 SGHTA, CDR2 FQGTGA. CDR3 length: 15 amino acids.

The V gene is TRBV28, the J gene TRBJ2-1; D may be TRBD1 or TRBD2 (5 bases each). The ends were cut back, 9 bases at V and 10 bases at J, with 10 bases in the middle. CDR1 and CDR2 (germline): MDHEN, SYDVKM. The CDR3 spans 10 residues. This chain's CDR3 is CASKEGEQFF. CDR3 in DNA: TGTGCCAGTAAAGAGGGGGAGCAGTTCTTC.

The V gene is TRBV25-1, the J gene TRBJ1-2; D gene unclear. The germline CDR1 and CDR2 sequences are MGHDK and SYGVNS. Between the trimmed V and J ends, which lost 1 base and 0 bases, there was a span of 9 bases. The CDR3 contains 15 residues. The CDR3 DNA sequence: TGTGCCAGCAGTGAATGGAGCCCGGCTAACTATGGCTACACCTTC. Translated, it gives CASSEWSPANYGYTF.

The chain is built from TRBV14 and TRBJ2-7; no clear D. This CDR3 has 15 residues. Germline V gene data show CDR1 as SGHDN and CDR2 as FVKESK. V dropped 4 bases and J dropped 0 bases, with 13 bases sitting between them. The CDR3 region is CASSRHQASSYEQYF. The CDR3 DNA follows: TGTGCCAGCAGCCGTCACCAGGCGAGCTCCTACGAGCAGTACTTC.

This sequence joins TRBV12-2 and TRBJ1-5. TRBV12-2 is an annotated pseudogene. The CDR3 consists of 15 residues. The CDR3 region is CASRTQGGIAQPQHF. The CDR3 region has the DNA TGTGCAAGTCGCACCCAAGGGGGGATAGCCCAGCCCCAGCATTTT.

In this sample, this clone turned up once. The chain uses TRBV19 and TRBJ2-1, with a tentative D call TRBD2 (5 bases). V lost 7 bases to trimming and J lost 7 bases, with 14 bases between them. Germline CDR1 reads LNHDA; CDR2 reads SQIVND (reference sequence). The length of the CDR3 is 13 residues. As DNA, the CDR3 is TGTGCCAGTAACCCGGGAAGGAGAAATGAGCAGTTCTTC. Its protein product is CASNPGRRNEQFF.

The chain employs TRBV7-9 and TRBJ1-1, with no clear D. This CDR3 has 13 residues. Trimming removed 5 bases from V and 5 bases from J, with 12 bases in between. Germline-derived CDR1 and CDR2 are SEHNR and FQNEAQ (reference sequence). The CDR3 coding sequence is TGTGCCAGCAGCACCTTAGGCTCTACTGAAGCTTTCTTT. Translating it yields CASSTLGSTEAFF.

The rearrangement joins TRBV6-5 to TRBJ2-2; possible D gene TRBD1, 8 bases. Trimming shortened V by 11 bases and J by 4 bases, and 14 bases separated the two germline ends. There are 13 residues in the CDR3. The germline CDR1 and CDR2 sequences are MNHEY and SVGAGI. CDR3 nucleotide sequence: TGTGCCTCCACAGGGGGGGTCACCGGGGAGCTGTTTTTT. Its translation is CASTGGVTGELFF.

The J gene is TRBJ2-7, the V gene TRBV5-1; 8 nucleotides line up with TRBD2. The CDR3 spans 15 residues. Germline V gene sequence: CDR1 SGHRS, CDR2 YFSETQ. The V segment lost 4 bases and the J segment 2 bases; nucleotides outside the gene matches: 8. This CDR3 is CASSGAGTRAYEQYF. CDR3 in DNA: TGCGCCAGCAGCGGCGCCGGGACTAGGGCCTACGAGCAGTACTTC.

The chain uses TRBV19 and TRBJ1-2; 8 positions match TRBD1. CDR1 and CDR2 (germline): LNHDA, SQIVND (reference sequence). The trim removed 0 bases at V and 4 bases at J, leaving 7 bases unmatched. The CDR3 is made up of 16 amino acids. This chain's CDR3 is CASSIDVRGLGYGYTF. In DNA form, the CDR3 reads TGTGCCAGTAGTATAGACGTCAGGGGGCTGGGCTATGGCTACACCTTC.

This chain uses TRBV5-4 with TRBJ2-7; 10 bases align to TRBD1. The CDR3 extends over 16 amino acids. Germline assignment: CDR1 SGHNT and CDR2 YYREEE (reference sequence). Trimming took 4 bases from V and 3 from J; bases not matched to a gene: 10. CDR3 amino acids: CASSHGQGDPGYEQYF. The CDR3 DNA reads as TGTGCCAGCAGCCACGGACAGGGGGACCCAGGCTACGAGCAGTACTTC.

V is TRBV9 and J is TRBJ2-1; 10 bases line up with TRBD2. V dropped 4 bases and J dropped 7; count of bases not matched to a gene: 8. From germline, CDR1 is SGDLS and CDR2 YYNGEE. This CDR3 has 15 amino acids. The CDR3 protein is CASSPRGTSVNEQFF. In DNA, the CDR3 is TGTGCCAGCAGCCCCCGCGGGACTAGCGTTAATGAGCAGTTCTTC. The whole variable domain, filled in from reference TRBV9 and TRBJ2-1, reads DSGVTQTPKHLITATGQRVTLRCSPRSGDLSVYWYQQSLDQGLQFLIQYYNGEERAKGNILERFSAQQFPDLHSELNLSSLELGDSALYFCASSPRGTSVNEQFFGPGTRLTVL.

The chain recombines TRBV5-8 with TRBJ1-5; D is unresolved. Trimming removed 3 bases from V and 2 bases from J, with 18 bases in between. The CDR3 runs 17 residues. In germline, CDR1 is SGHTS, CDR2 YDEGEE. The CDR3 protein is CASSSISPGGGNQPQHF. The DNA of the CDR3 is TGTGCCAGCAGCTCCATATCCCCGGGAGGTGGCAATCAGCCCCAGCATTTT.